One and the same sample provided the 9 T cell receptor beta chains below, sequenced in a study of CD8 T cells in ankylosing spondylitis. Via MiXCR, TCRdb re-called the 5' RACE reads, giving one row per CDR3 protein. The sample records 200,000 to 300,000 distinct CDR3 sequences, approximately 8.4% being singletons. Sequenced sample: blood, either unsorted or a sorted T cell fraction (not recorded which). The receptors stem from a female donor with ankylosing spondylitis or in good health (not recorded which).

This clonotype was counted ten times or more. DNA of the CDR3: TGTGCCAGCAGCAACTCATACAGTCCTCTCCAAGAGACCCAGTACTTC. Protein sequence: CASSNSYSPLQETQYF. V is TRBV12-3 or TRBV12-4 and J is TRBJ2-5; D gene ambiguous. CDR3 length: 16 residues. The germline V and J ends were trimmed by 6 bases and 1 base, with 18 bases remaining between them.

The sample holds many counts of this clonotype. The CDR3 sequence: CASSLGPGGNQPQHF. CDR3 nucleotide sequence: TGCGCCAGCAGCTTGGGACCGGGGGGCAATCAGCCCCAGCATTTT. V is TRBV5-1 and J is TRBJ1-5, with D possibly TRBD1 on 5 matching bases. The germline V and J ends were trimmed by 0 bases and 2 bases, with 9 bases remaining between them. There are 15 residues in the CDR3. Per germline, CDR1 SGHRS and CDR2 YFSETQ.

This clonotype occurred many times. The gene calls are TRBV20-1 and TRBJ1-6; the D is unclear. Germline CDR1 is DFQATT and CDR2 is SNEGSKA (reference sequence). V lost 3 bases and J lost 7, with 10 bases in between. The CDR3 length is 13 residues. The CDR3 loop is CSASRQPNSPLHF. Written as DNA, the CDR3 is TGCAGTGCTAGCCGGCAGCCGAATTCACCCCTCCACTTT.

Ten or more counts support this clonotype. The chain combines TRBV7-8 with TRBJ1-4, with TRBD1 as a possible D gene (6 bases). Germline values: CDR1 SGHVS, CDR2 FQNEAQ. V lost 7 bases and J 6 bases, leaving 12 bases between the germline ends. The CDR3 has 13 amino acids. In nucleotides, the CDR3 is TGTGCCAGCACACTCCCAGGGGATGAAAAACTGTTTTTT. Protein product: CASTLPGDEKLFF.

This clonotype occurred a few times. The rearrangement joins TRBV7-9 to TRBJ2-3; D gene unclear. V was cut by 2 bases and J by 7 bases, with 7 bases left in between. Looked up from germline, CDR1 is SEHNR and CDR2 is FQNEAQ (reference sequence). This CDR3 is built from 12 residues. CDR3 nucleotide sequence: TGTGCCAGCAGCTTATTCGAGTATACGCAGTATTTT. Its translation: CASSLFEYTQYF. The whole variable domain, filled in from reference TRBV7-9 and TRBJ2-3, reads DTGVSQNPRHKITKRGQNVTFRCDPISEHNRLYWYRQTLGQGPEFLTYFQNEAQLEKSRLLSDRFSAERPKGSFSTLEIQRTEQGDSAMYLCASSLFEYTQYFGPGTRLTVL.

This clonotype has at least ten counts. V gene TRBV7-9 combines with J gene TRBJ1-1, with TRBD1 matching 9 bases. The length of the CDR3 is 15 residues. V shed 4 bases, J shed 2 bases, and the junction held 5 bases outside the gene matches. The germline V gene has CDR1 SEHNR and CDR2 FQNEAQ (reference sequence). CDR3: CASSSRTGANTEAFF. The CDR3 DNA follows: TGTGCCAGCAGCTCCCGGACAGGGGCCAACACTGAAGCTTTCTTT.

This clonotype was seen ten or more times. This chain connects TRBV6-2 or TRBV6-3 to TRBJ2-5; D remains unclear. The CDR3 runs to 14 residues. V lost 5 bases to trimming and J lost 3 bases, with 13 bases between them. Germline V gene lookup returns CDR1 MNHEY and CDR2 SVGEGT. In nucleotides, the CDR3 is TGTGCCAGCAGTCGGTCAGTCCAAGAAGAGACCCAGTACTTC. Residues: CASSRSVQEETQYF.

This clonotype has at least ten counts. The chain carries TRBV20-1 and TRBJ1-1; D is uncertain. V lost 3 bases to trimming and J lost 0 bases, with 8 bases between them. Germline CDR1 reads DFQATT; CDR2 reads SNEGSKA (reference sequence). This CDR3 region has 13 residues. The CDR3 bases are TGCAGTGCTAGTTTTGCCCTGAACACTGAAGCTTTCTTT. It is translated as CSASFALNTEAFF.

The table lists this clonotype with many counts. The V and J genes are TRBV12-3 or TRBV12-4 and TRBJ2-1; tentatively, D is TRBD1 (6 bases). There are 12 residues in the CDR3. V lost 5 bases, J lost 8 bases, and 10 bases lay in between. Written as DNA, the CDR3 is TGTGCCAGCAGTCCACAGGGTCATGAGCAGTTCTTC. Translating it yields CASSPQGHEQFF.